Below, one TCR beta chain is given with its context. The data derive from a study of regulatory T cells in long-lasting Graves disease. The time point here: persistent/refractory GD, antithyroid drugs over 5 years with positive TRAb. PBMC-derived RNA was used for the TCR library. TCR beta libraries were built with iRepertoire HTBI primers and Arm-PCR of CDR3 regions. Using its own MiXCR run on the multiplex PCR reads, TCRdb lists one record per CDR3 protein. The profile shows roughly 500,000 distinct CDR3 sequences, around 20% of them singletons. V shed 2 bases and J 5 bases; nucleotides not matched to a gene: 9. The germline V gene has CDR1 LNHDA and CDR2 SQIVND (reference sequence). CDR3 size: 15 residues.

Sequencing used peripheral blood mononuclear cells (PBMCs), obtained when the disease was refractory, from a patient treated with antithyroid drugs. The sequence was obtained from a female donor with Graves disease. V usage is TRBV19 and J usage is TRBJ2-7, with TRBD1 matching 7 bases. Here the CDR3 reads CASSIYPGQQNEQYF. The CDR3 DNA reads TGTGCCAGTAGTATATATCCGGGACAGCAAAACGAGCAGTACTTC.